Here is one TCR beta chain with its context. Its cognate antigen is unknown. Time point meaning: week 47, end of study. Every vaccination contained 300 ug of the mutant IDH1 20-mer peptide and was paired with topical imiquimod. The data were taken from a study of a mutant IDH1 vaccine in newly diagnosed glioma. Study-wide context: Visit timing is recorded as week 35 for V12 and week 47 for V13.

The data were produced by immunoSEQ multiplex PCR, yet TCRdb's version contains in-frame clones alone and is incomplete. The data hold 30,000 to 35,000 clones, with 75% to 95% observed a single time. In germline, CDR1 is SGHTS, CDR2 YDEGEE. V was shortened by 6 bases and J by 5 bases, with 8 bases between the two germline ends. This CDR3 comprises 11 residues. The source of this sequence is a woman between 35 and 50 years old with glioma. The V call is TRBV5-8, the J call TRBJ1-1; D gene ambiguous. Sequences were derived from PBMCs, sampled from a glioma patient whose treatment included an IDH1 peptide vaccine. The CDR3 protein is CASMRSTEAFF. The CDR3 bases are TGTGCCAGCATGCGAAGTACTGAAGCTTTCTTT. The complete variable domain, with remaining parts taken from reference TRBV5-8 and TRBJ1-1, reads EAGVTQSPTHLIKTRGQQATLRCSPISGHTSVYWYQQALGLGLQFLLWYDEGEERNRGNFPPRFSGRQFPNYSSELNVNALELEDSALYLCASMRSTEAFFGQGTRLTVV.